This TCR beta chain appears in the sequencing data of a study of cytomegalovirus exposure and HLA in healthy donors. Study-level points and caveats: The authors listed around 150 TCR beta chains as cytomegalovirus-associated. Another analysis was done later, and it associated over 15,000 TCR beta sequences with HLA alleles at 0.05 false discovery rate. The availability of immune exposure information extended only to CMV serostatus.

Germline V CDR1 and CDR2: GTSNPN, SVGIG (reference sequence). J was trimmed by 7 bases and V by 4 bases; bases with no gene match: 9. The CDR3 has 15 residues. The table lists this clone with a count of one. The antigen is unknown. Vbeta (60) and Jbeta (13) primers were used in the PCR. This table comes from immunoSEQ multiplex PCR, and its TCRdb copy is limited to in-frame clones, with some not included. The sample comprises about 95,000 clones, roughly 82% of which are singletons, and 3% to 3.5% rests with the top ten. The clonotype originates from a man aged 25 to 45 in good health and CMV-seropositive. This rearrangement joins TRBV30 to TRBJ2-1; TRBD1 matches at 11 bases. The sequencing input was PBMCs. CDR3 sequence reads: CAWIIPGQGVNEQFF. Here the CDR3 DNA reads TGTGCCTGGATTATTCCGGGACAGGGGGTAAATGAGCAGTTCTTC.